The 21 T cell receptor beta chains listed next were all sequenced from one sample in a study of cytotoxic CD8 clonotypes in ibrutinib-treated CLL. Profiled with immunoSEQ multiplex PCR; TCRdb holds only in-frame clones, not every one. Here the sample spans 75,000 to 90,000 clones, roughly 80% being singletons. The sequencing used PBMCs, collected after 24 months of ibrutinib treatment. The receptors come from a human donor with chronic lymphocytic leukemia.

This chain uses TRBV5-1 with TRBJ2-5; 9 nucleotides align to TRBD2. The CDR3 totals 15 residues. V lost 0 bases and J lost 4; bases outside the gene matches: 4. The V gene's germline CDR1 is SGHRS and CDR2 YFSETQ. The DNA of the CDR3 is TGCGCCAGCAGCTTGGGACTAGCGGTCCCAGAGACCCAGTACTTC. Its translation is CASSLGLAVPETQYF.

This clone occurred a few times. The chain has TRBV28 and TRBJ1-5, with 9 bases fitting TRBD1. V was pared by 5 bases and J by 6 bases, with 8 bases of the junction left unmatched. CDR1 MDHEN and CDR2 SYDVKM come from the germline V gene. The CDR3 is 15 amino acids. CDR3 protein: CASSIETGGTQPQHF. CDR3 bases: TGTGCCAGCAGTATCGAAACAGGGGGCACTCAGCCCCAGCATTTT.

The rearrangement joins TRBV19 to TRBJ2-3, with a tentative D call TRBD2 (5 bases). V lost 5 bases and J lost 4, with 19 bases in between. CDR3 length: 16 amino acids. The germline gives CDR1 LNHDA, CDR2 SQIVND (reference sequence). The DNA for the CDR3 is TGTGCCAGTAGTTCCTTAGACCTAGGAGGTGCAGATACGCAGTATTTT. Encoded protein: CASSSLDLGGADTQYF.

The J gene is TRBJ2-3, the V gene TRBV29-1; D not certain. Trimming took off 6 bases at V and 2 bases at J, with 15 bases between the two ends. CDR1 and CDR2 from the germline V gene are SQVTM and ANQGSEA. The CDR3 runs 14 residues. The CDR3 DNA follows: TGCAGCGTGGCTACAGAGCTAATCACAGATACGCAGTATTTT. It translates to CSVATELITDTQYF.

The J gene is TRBJ2-3, the V gene TRBV7-9; D might be TRBD1 or TRBD2, each matching 5 bases. This CDR3 is built from 15 residues. Trimming took 1 base from V and 0 from J, leaving 8 bases between them. Per germline, CDR1 SEHNR and CDR2 FQNEAQ (reference sequence). The DNA of the CDR3 is TGTGCCAGCAGCTTAGGGGGACCTAGCACAGATACGCAGTATTTT. Its protein is CASSLGGPSTDTQYF.

The chain uses TRBV2 and TRBJ1-1, with D hard to call. Trimming removed 6 bases from V and 7 bases from J, with 9 bases in between. Looked up from germline, CDR1 is SNHLY and CDR2 is FYNNEI. CDR3 length: 11 amino acids. For the CDR3, the DNA is TGTGCCAGCAGAGCCTTCGGTGAAGCTTTCTTT. It yields the protein CASRAFGEAFF.

In this sample, this clone turned up many times. The gene calls are TRBV10-3 and TRBJ2-3; TRBD2 matches at 7 bases. Losses at the gene ends were 4 bases for V and 2 bases for J; bases not matched to a gene: 6. The CDR3 consists of 15 residues. Per the germline V gene, CDR1 is ENHRY and CDR2 is SYGVKD. The CDR3 DNA reads TGTGCCATCAGTGGGTTAGCGGGCAACACAGATACGCAGTATTTT. Translating it yields CAISGLAGNTDTQYF.

The chain couples TRBV28 to TRBJ2-7; D gene unclear. The V gene's germline CDR1 is MDHEN and CDR2 SYDVKM. V was pared by 3 bases and J by 0 bases, with 6 bases between. The CDR3 runs 13 residues. CDR3 sequence reads: CASSFLLSYEQYF. In DNA, the CDR3 is TGTGCCAGCAGTTTTTTGCTCTCCTACGAGCAGTACTTC.

The chain joins TRBV7-2 to TRBJ2-2, with TRBD1 identical over 7 bases. The germline V gene encodes CDR1 SGHTA and CDR2 FQGNSA. The trim removed 1 base at V and 7 bases at J, leaving 9 bases unmatched. The CDR3 is made up of 16 amino acids. CDR3 sequence (DNA): TGTGCCAGCAGCTTAGATATCTCTCGGACAGGCGGGGAGCTGTTTTTT. Translation: CASSLDISRTGGELFF.

The genes are TRBV10-3 and TRBJ2-1; TRBD1 is a possible D gene (5 bases). The CDR3 extends over 15 amino acids. The germline V gene has CDR1 ENHRY and CDR2 SYGVKD. V was trimmed by 8 bases and J by 2 bases, leaving 16 bases between them. CDR3 region: CAIGEVQVAYNEQFF. CDR3 bases: TGTGCCATCGGAGAGGTACAGGTGGCCTACAATGAGCAGTTCTTC.

V gene TRBV28 combines with J gene TRBJ1-1, with 9 bases matching TRBD1. The germline CDR1 and CDR2 sequences are MDHEN and SYDVKM. The CDR3 totals 17 residues. Germline trimming cut 6 bases from V and 0 bases from J; bases unmatched to any gene: 11. In DNA, the CDR3 is TGTGCCAGCAGCCCCGGACAGGGGAGGCGAATGAACACTGAAGCTTTCTTT. Residues: CASSPGQGRRMNTEAFF. Full variable domain (outside the CDR3, taken from reference TRBV28 and TRBJ1-1): DVKVTQSSRYLVKRTGEKVFLECVQDMDHENMFWYRQDPGLGLRLIYFSYDVKMKEKGDIPEGYSVSREKKERFSLILESASTNQTSMYLCASSPGQGRRMNTEAFFGQGTRLTVV.

This chain links TRBV2 with TRBJ2-5; tentative D call: TRBD1 (6 bases). V gave up 6 bases and J gave up 5 bases, with 19 bases separating them. Germline values: CDR1 SNHLY, CDR2 FYNNEI. The CDR3 is made up of 15 amino acids. CDR3 in DNA: TGTGCCAGCAGCGACGCGACACAGGGTGGGGAGACCCAGTACTTC. This sequence encodes CASSDATQGGETQYF.

This rearrangement joins TRBV27 to TRBJ1-2; D is perhaps TRBD1 (5 bases). The V end lost 5 bases, the J end lost 8 bases, and 21 bases lay between the germline ends. This CDR3 contains 15 residues. CDR1 is MNHEY, CDR2 SMNVEV, per germline (reference sequence). Here the CDR3 DNA reads TGTGCCAGCAGTCCCGGGCTCCGGGGCGGAGAGGGCTACACCTTC. This translates into CASSPGLRGGEGYTF.

This clone is a singleton in its sample. This rearrangement joins TRBV5-4 to TRBJ2-5, with TRBD2 identical over 11 bases. The length of the CDR3 is 16 residues. The junction had 6 bases not matched to a gene; V was cut back by 4 bases and J by 1 base. The germline V gene has CDR1 SGHNT and CDR2 YYREEE (reference sequence). CDR3 sequence: CASSGNSGGGQETQYF. Written as DNA, the CDR3 is TGTGCCAGCAGCGGCAATAGCGGGGGGGGCCAAGAGACCCAGTACTTC. The full variable domain, rest sourced from reference TRBV5-4 and TRBJ2-5, is ETGVTQSPTHLIKTRGQQVTLRCSSQSGHNTVSWYQQALGQGPQFIFQYYREEENGRGNFPPRFSGLQFPNYSSELNVNALELDDSALYLCASSGNSGGGQETQYFGPGTRLLVL.

With regard to this clone: One junction end does not reproduce the germline sequence, and a read error may be involved. Here the CDR3 DNA reads TGTAGAAGGGGCACACCCTCCTACGAGCAGTACTTC. Translation: CRRGTPSYEQYF. The chain joins TRBV23-1 to TRBJ2-7; perhaps TRBD1 as D (5 bases). TRBV23-1 belongs to the ORF category, with a function that is uncertain. The CDR3 length is 12 residues.

The chain uses TRBV2 and TRBJ1-5; no clear D gene. The CDR3 has 14 amino acids. V was pared by 4 bases and J by 0 bases, with 7 bases between. Per germline, CDR1 SNHLY and CDR2 FYNNEI. In DNA, the CDR3 is TGTGCCAGCAGTGCAGAGTATAGCAATCAGCCCCAGCATTTT. It yields the protein CASSAEYSNQPQHF.

CDR3: CASSPPGTGRAKNIQYF. CDR3 sequence (DNA): TGTGCCAGTAGCCCACCTGGGACAGGGAGGGCCAAAAACATTCAGTACTTC. The chain employs TRBV19 and TRBJ2-4; 9 positions match TRBD1. The CDR3 runs 17 residues. Germline CDR1 LNHDA, CDR2 SQIVND (reference sequence). Trimming cost V 6 bases and J 1 base; bases outside gene matches: 10.

The chain carries TRBV30 and TRBJ2-2, with D perhaps matching TRBD2 (6 bases). CDR3 length: 14 amino acids. V lost 2 bases, J lost 4 bases, and 11 bases lay in between. The germline V gene has CDR1 GTSNPN and CDR2 SVGIG (reference sequence). The CDR3 DNA follows: TGTGCCTGGAGTTTGGGACTGCCCACCGGGGAGCTGTTTTTT. Protein sequence: CAWSLGLPTGELFF.

The chain couples TRBV19 to TRBJ2-2; 9 bases match TRBD1. Germline CDR1 is LNHDA and CDR2 is SQIVND (reference sequence). The CDR3 has 16 residues. Germline trimming cut 5 bases from V and 4 bases from J; bases unmatched to any gene: 8. Here the CDR3 reads CASSLRNRGLTGELFF. CDR3 nucleotide sequence: TGTGCCAGTAGTCTGAGAAACAGGGGGCTCACCGGGGAGCTGTTTTTT.

This chain links TRBV7-2 with TRBJ2-5, with 8 nucleotides matching TRBD1. Germline V gives CDR1 SGHTA, CDR2 FQGNSA. The CDR3 length is 14 residues. J was trimmed by 2 bases and V by 4 bases; bases with no gene match: 3. This CDR3 reads CASSSGQGQETQYF. The CDR3 bases are TGTGCCAGCAGCTCTGGACAGGGACAAGAGACCCAGTACTTC.

This clone was observed a single time. The genes are TRBV18 and TRBJ1-4, with D unclear. The CDR3 covers 15 residues. The germline V gene has CDR1 KGHSH and CDR2 LQKENI. The ends were cut back, 3 bases at V and 4 bases at J, with 12 bases in the middle. CDR3 protein: CASSPRVRDNEKLFF. The CDR3 DNA sequence: TGTGCCAGCTCACCTAGGGTCCGCGATAATGAAAAACTGTTTTTT.